Given below is one T cell receptor (beta chain) in context. In the authors' workflow: Using reference gene primer amplification, nucleated cell counts were estimated. Sequencing used immunoSEQ multiplex PCR; TCRdb keeps in-frame clones, though not all of them. The D gene and trimming were derived from the DNA, and the V and J assignments and clone size from that table. Of approximately 99,000 clones listed, about 80% are singletons. This record belongs to a study of blood T cell repertoires in COVID-19. Turning to the study itself: COVID-19 samples from acute and convalescent phases originated in the United States, Italy and Spain. PBMCs, B-cell-depleted T cells, or T cells were the source of the cDNA or gDNA that made up the material.

V was pared by 1 base and J by 5 bases, with 8 bases of the junction left unmatched. This CDR3 is 16 amino acids long. CDR1 SEHNR and CDR2 FQNEAQ come from the germline V gene (reference sequence). The chain combines TRBV7-9 with TRBJ2-3, with 8 bases that match TRBD2. The TCR was taken from a woman in her 70s with acute or convalescent COVID-19. Sequencing was carried out using peripheral blood. CDR3 residues: CASSLVGRGGKDTQYF. The CDR3 DNA is TGTGCCAGCAGCTTAGTTGGCCGGGGGGGCAAAGATACGCAGTATTTT.